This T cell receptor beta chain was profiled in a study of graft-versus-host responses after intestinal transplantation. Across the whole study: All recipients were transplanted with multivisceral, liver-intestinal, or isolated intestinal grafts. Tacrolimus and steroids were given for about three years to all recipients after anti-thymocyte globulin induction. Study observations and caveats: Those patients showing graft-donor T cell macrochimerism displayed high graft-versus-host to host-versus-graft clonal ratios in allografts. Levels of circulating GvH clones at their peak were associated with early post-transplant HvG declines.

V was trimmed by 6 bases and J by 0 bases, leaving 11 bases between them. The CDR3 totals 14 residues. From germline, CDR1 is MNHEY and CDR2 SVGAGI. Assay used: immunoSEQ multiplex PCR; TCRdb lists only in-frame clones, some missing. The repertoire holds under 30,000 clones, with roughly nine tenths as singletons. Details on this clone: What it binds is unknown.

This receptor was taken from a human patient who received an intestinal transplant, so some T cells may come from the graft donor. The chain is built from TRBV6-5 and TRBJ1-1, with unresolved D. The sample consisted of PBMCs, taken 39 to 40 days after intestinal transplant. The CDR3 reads CASSRGRVNTEAFF. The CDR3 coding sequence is TGTGCCAGCAGCCGGGGTCGGGTGAACACTGAAGCTTTCTTT.